Below, 21 T cell receptor beta chains from the same sample are listed, as sequenced in a study of tumor-infiltrating lymphocytes in oesophageal squamous cell carcinoma. TCRdb called the PCR reads again in MiXCR, with one record for every CDR3 protein. Among about 24,000 distinct CDR3 sequences listed, more than 30% were seen once. The sequenced sample consisted of esophageal tumor tissue. The receptor set was obtained from a male donor with esophageal squamous cell carcinoma.

On this clonotype itself: A junction boundary mismatches the germline segment, possibly from a read error. The chain combines TRBV6-2 or TRBV6-3 with TRBJ1-6; 9 bases map to TRBD1. The CDR3 runs 14 residues. Germline assignment: CDR1 MNHEY and CDR2 SVGEGT. CDR3 sequence (DNA): TGTACCAGCAGAGCCGGGACAGGGTGGCGCGAGCAGTACTTT. Encoded protein: CTSRAGTGWREQYF.

The rearrangement uses TRBV20-1 and TRBJ2-4, with 9 positions matching TRBD2. The DNA end is more similar to TRBJ2-7, so the J call may be wrong. The CDR3 is 16 residues long. In germline, CDR1 is DFQATT, CDR2 SNEGSKA (reference sequence). The CDR3 here is CSAGGDLAGNFYEQYF. The DNA of the CDR3 is TGCAGTGCTGGTGGGGATCTAGCGGGAAACTTTTACGAGCAGTACTTC.

This clonotype was seen a few times. As DNA, the CDR3 is TGTGCCAGCAGTTTGGGACTAGCGGGAGTTAATGAGCAGTTCTTC. Encoded protein: CASSLGLAGVNEQFF. The rearrangement joins TRBV7-2 to TRBJ2-1; 14 nucleotides match TRBD2. CDR1 is SGHTA and CDR2 is FQGNSA in the germline V gene. This CDR3 comprises 15 residues. Trimming cost V 6 bases and J 7 bases; bases outside gene matches: 5.

A few counts support this clonotype. The chain uses TRBV23-1 and TRBJ2-3; D not resolved. TRBV23-1 is given ORF status, its function remaining uncertain. CDR3 length: 15 residues. Deletions cut 8 bases from V and 0 bases from J, with 15 bases between. The CDR3 reads CASLIQNNSTDTQYF. DNA for the CDR3: TGCGCCAGCCTGATACAGAACAATAGCACAGATACGCAGTATTTT.

The chain couples TRBV7-2 to TRBJ1-5, with D unresolved. Germline assignment: CDR1 SGHTA and CDR2 FQGNSA. Trimming left V 3 bases short and J 0 bases short, with 6 bases between. This CDR3 is built from 14 residues. For the CDR3, the DNA is TGTGCCAGCAGCTTGGGCTATAGCAATCAGCCCCAGCATTTT. Translated, it gives CASSLGYSNQPQHF.

This clonotype was recorded many times. This sequence joins TRBV7-3 and TRBJ2-2, with 7 bases aligning to TRBD2. Germline trimming cut 3 bases from V and 1 base from J; bases unmatched to any gene: 2. This CDR3 is 15 amino acids long. Per germline, CDR1 SGHTA and CDR2 FQGTGA. In DNA, the CDR3 is TGTGCCAGCAGCTTTTGGGGGGGGAACACCGGGGAGCTGTTTTTT. Translation gives CASSFWGGNTGELFF.

This chain connects TRBV7-3 to TRBJ2-5; D is perhaps TRBD1 or TRBD2 (5 bases each). The DNA end is more similar to TRBJ2-1, so the J call may be wrong. Germline CDR1 SGHTA, CDR2 FQGTGA. This CDR3 has 13 residues. The CDR3, as DNA: TGTGCCAGCAGCTTACCGGGGCCTGGTGAGCAGTTCTTC. Amino acid sequence: CASSLPGPGEQFF.

The chain carries TRBV10-3 and TRBJ2-5; TRBD1 matches 7 bases. CDR1 is ENHRY and CDR2 is SYGVKD in the germline V gene. J was trimmed by 4 bases and V by 6 bases; bases with no gene match: 8. The CDR3 has 14 amino acids. The CDR3 sequence is CAISEGEGAETQYF. In DNA, the CDR3 is TGTGCCATCAGCGAGGGTGAGGGGGCAGAGACCCAGTACTTC.

This clonotype was recorded a few times. The chain links TRBV7-6 to TRBJ2-1; a weak D match, TRBD2 (6 bases). This CDR3 comprises 17 residues. The germline CDR1 and CDR2 sequences are SGHVS and FNYEAQ. The V end was cut by 3 bases, the J end by 7 bases, with 22 bases between. The DNA for the CDR3 is TGTGCCAGCAGCTTCTTAGCGGCCGAGTTGGGTGGAAATGAGCAGTTCTTC. This gives the protein CASSFLAAELGGNEQFF.

V usage is TRBV4-3 and J usage is TRBJ2-1, with 9 bases lining up with TRBD2. The DNA end favors TRBJ2-5, so the J call may be wrong. The length of the CDR3 is 15 residues. Germline assignment: CDR1 LGHNA and CDR2 YSLEER. The CDR3 here is CASSKGLAAQETQYF. The CDR3, as DNA: TGCGCCAGCAGCAAGGGACTAGCAGCTCAAGAGACCCAGTACTTC.

Only one count was recorded for this clonotype. The rearrangement uses TRBV11-2 and TRBJ2-5; possible D gene TRBD2, 5 bases. TRBJ2-3 explains the end of the DNA better; the J call may be wrong. This CDR3 is built from 13 residues. Per germline, CDR1 SGHAT and CDR2 FQNNGV. The CDR3 here is CASSSWTLSEQYF. As DNA, the CDR3 is TGTGCCAGCAGCTCCTGGACTTTATCAGAGCAGTATTTT.

This clonotype was detected ten times or more. The chain joins TRBV27 to TRBJ1-1; a possible D gene is TRBD1 (5 bases). Trimming pared 1 base from V and 0 bases from J, leaving 15 bases between. This CDR3 region has 17 residues. CDR1 is MNHEY, CDR2 SMNVEV, per germline (reference sequence). For the CDR3, the DNA is TGTGCCAGCAGTTTATTCGGGCGGGGGGTCATGAACACTGAAGCTTTCTTT. Amino acids: CASSLFGRGVMNTEAFF.

CDR3 sequence: CASSYRGQRGYNEQFF. CDR3 sequence (DNA): TGTGCCAGCAGCTACCGGGGACAGAGGGGTTACAATGAGCAGTTCTTC. The chain recombines TRBV7-9 with TRBJ2-1, with 7 bases fitting TRBD1. Germline V CDR1 and CDR2: SEHNR, FQNEAQ (reference sequence). The junction had 10 bases not matched to a gene; V was cut back by 4 bases and J by 4 bases. The length of the CDR3 is 16 residues.

The rearrangement joins TRBV7-3 to TRBJ2-6; D unclear. This CDR3 spans 19 amino acids. Germline V gene sequence: CDR1 SGHTA, CDR2 FQGTGA. Trimming left V 1 base short and J 0 bases short, with 16 bases between. The CDR3: CASSLIPADPPSGANVLTF. CDR3 nucleotide sequence: TGTGCCAGCAGCTTAATTCCCGCGGATCCTCCCTCTGGGGCCAACGTCCTGACTTTC.

The rearrangement joins TRBV3-1 to TRBJ2-4; 8 bases are a match to TRBD1. J lost 12 bases, V lost 4 bases, and 5 bases had no gene match. CDR1 and CDR2 (germline): LGHDT, YNNKEL (reference sequence). This CDR3 contains 12 residues. The DNA for the CDR3 is TGTGCCAGCAGCCCCAACAGGGGGGCTCAGTACTTC. Translated: CASSPNRGAQYF.

By sample fraction, this clonotype is medium-sized. The rearrangement uses TRBV7-3 and TRBJ2-3; perhaps TRBD2 as D (6 bases). Germline CDR1 SGHTA, CDR2 FQGTGA. V was trimmed by 1 base and J by 4 bases, leaving 12 bases between them. The CDR3 runs 15 residues. In nucleotides, the CDR3 is TGTGCCAGCAGCTTAAGTGGCCCGGGGGCAGATACGCAGTATTTT. Its translation: CASSLSGPGADTQYF.

The gene calls are TRBV28 and TRBJ2-1; D uncertain. The closer fit of TRBJ2-7 to the DNA end suggests the J call may be wrong. The germline V gene has CDR1 MDHEN and CDR2 SYDVKM. This CDR3 comprises 13 residues. The CDR3 loop is CASSLPHTDTQYF. In DNA, the CDR3 is TGTGCCAGCAGTTTACCCCACACAGATACGCAGTACTTC.

The chain recombines TRBV7-8 with TRBJ2-3; a weak D match, TRBD1 (6 bases). Trimming cost V 6 bases and J 6 bases, with 19 bases left between them. This CDR3 region has 15 residues. From germline, CDR1 is SGHVS and CDR2 FQNEAQ. CDR3 sequence (DNA): TGTGCCAGCAGGCGAACAGGGAATCCCCGGGATACGCAGTATTTT. Its translation is CASRRTGNPRDTQYF.

Sample share makes this clonotype medium-sized. The DNA for the CDR3 is TGTGCCAGCAGCCCCTCGGGACAGGGAATAGGAGAGACCCAGTACTTC. Encoded protein: CASSPSGQGIGETQYF. The chain links TRBV7-3 to TRBJ2-5; 9 bases are a match to TRBD1. The trim removed 5 bases at V and 4 bases at J, leaving 11 bases unmatched. CDR3 size: 16 residues. Germline V gene sequence: CDR1 SGHTA, CDR2 FQGTGA.

Many counts were recorded for this clonotype. This chain uses TRBV2 with TRBJ2-5, with D hard to call. The CDR3 contains 13 residues. Trimming removed 7 bases at V and 1 base at J, with 10 bases between. Germline CDR1 SNHLY, CDR2 FYNNEI. The CDR3 loop is CASNSQLQETQYF. The CDR3 bases are TGTGCCAGCAATAGTCAGCTCCAAGAGACCCAGTACTTC.

This clonotype was seen just once. The chain carries TRBV14 and TRBJ2-5; TRBD2 matches 10 bases. The J call may be faulty, since TRBJ2-1 better matches the DNA end. CDR1 is SGHDN, CDR2 FVKESK, per germline. This CDR3 is 16 amino acids long. The CDR3 sequence: CASSQVAGGRHFEQFF. CDR3 sequence (DNA): TGTGCCAGCAGCCAGGTAGCGGGAGGAAGGCATTTTGAGCAGTTCTTC.